These 26 T cell receptor beta chains share one sample of origin, sequenced in a study of blood T cell repertoires in COVID-19. Libraries were prepared by immunoSEQ multiplex PCR; TCRdb keeps only in-frame clonotypes and omits some of them. The table records approximately 230,000 clones, about 86% of them present only once. The material sequenced was peripheral blood. Every receptor here comes from an elderly man with acute or convalescent COVID-19.

This chain links TRBV3-1 (or the pseudogene TRBV3-2) with TRBJ2-1; perhaps TRBD1 as D (5 bases). Deletions cut 4 bases from V and 7 bases from J, with 14 bases between. The CDR3 covers 14 residues. CDR1 and CDR2 (germline): LGHDT, YNNKEL (reference sequence). CDR3 bases: TGTGCCAGCAGCCCCCCAGGGCCTAGGAATGAGCAGTTCTTC. It is translated as CASSPPGPRNEQFF.

This clone occurred a few times. This sequence joins TRBV13 and TRBJ1-5; tentatively, D is TRBD1 (6 bases). Germline CDR1 PRHDT, CDR2 FYEKMQ (reference sequence). The V end lost 5 bases, the J end lost 4 bases, and 12 bases lay between the germline ends. This CDR3 is 14 amino acids long. CDR3 amino acids: CASSRGHLNQPQHF. The CDR3 DNA reads TGTGCCAGCAGCCGGGGACACCTTAATCAGCCCCAGCATTTT.

This chain connects TRBV5-6 to TRBJ1-5; 9 positions match TRBD1. Germline V gene lookup returns CDR1 SGHDT and CDR2 YYEEEE. This CDR3 is built from 14 residues. The V gene end was trimmed by 3 bases and the J gene end by 4 bases; junction bases not matched to a gene: 2. The CDR3 nucleotides read TGTGCCAGCAGCTACGGGACAGGGAATCAGCCCCAGCATTTT. This codes for CASSYGTGNQPQHF.

The genes are TRBV19 and TRBJ2-7, with TRBD1 matching over 7 bases. The CDR3 extends over 15 amino acids. After removal of 4 bases from V and 2 bases from J, the junction contained 8 bases not matched to a gene. The germline CDR1 and CDR2 sequences are LNHDA and SQIVND (reference sequence). The CDR3 nucleotides are TGTGCCAGTAGTACGGCCCCACAGGGGACCTACGAGCAGTACTTC. Translated, it gives CASSTAPQGTYEQYF.

This clone came up a few times. This chain uses TRBV7-8 with TRBJ1-2; D may be TRBD1 (5 bases). V gave up 5 bases and J gave up 0 bases, with 13 bases separating them. CDR1 is SGHVS, CDR2 FQNEAQ, per germline. The CDR3 sequence is 15 residues long. CDR3 residues: CASSPRTGANYGYTF. The CDR3 region has the DNA TGTGCCAGCAGCCCGCGGACGGGGGCTAACTATGGCTACACCTTC.

This sequence joins TRBV3-1 (or the pseudogene TRBV3-2) and TRBJ2-3; TRBD2 might be the D (5 bases). The CDR3 loop spans 12 amino acids. CDR1 and CDR2 from the germline V gene are LGHDT and YNNKEL (reference sequence). V dropped 4 bases and J dropped 8 bases, with 10 bases sitting between them. The CDR3 bases are TGTGCCAGCAGCCCTTCTAGCCCTACGCAGTATTTT. Translating gives CASSPSSPTQYF.

The chain uses TRBV29-1 and TRBJ1-1; TRBD1 matches at 7 bases. The CDR3 loop spans 13 amino acids. The V gene's germline CDR1 is SQVTM and CDR2 ANQGSEA. With 4 bases clipped from V and 2 bases from J, the junction kept 4 bases outside the gene matches. CDR3: CSVARDRNTEAFF. CDR3 nucleotide sequence: TGCAGCGTTGCCCGGGACAGAAACACTGAAGCTTTCTTT.

V gene TRBV5-4 combines with J gene TRBJ1-3, with 11 bases matching TRBD1. V trimming: 3 bases; J trimming: 3 bases; junction bases outside the gene matches: 8. The CDR3 sequence is 17 residues long. Germline V gene data show CDR1 as SGHNT and CDR2 as YYREEE (reference sequence). The CDR3 spells CASSSNRDRGYGNTIYF. The CDR3 bases are TGTGCCAGCAGCTCAAACCGGGACAGGGGGTATGGAAACACCATATATTTT.

The chain has TRBV3-1 (or the pseudogene TRBV3-2) and TRBJ2-3; D perhaps matches TRBD2 (5 bases). The CDR3 totals 14 residues. CDR1 is LGHDT and CDR2 is YNNKEL in the germline V gene (reference sequence). Trimming took 1 base from V and 5 from J, leaving 10 bases between them. CDR3 bases: TGTGCCAGCAGCCAAGGTTGGGAGCAAGATACGCAGTATTTT. This sequence encodes CASSQGWEQDTQYF.

The table lists this clone with a few counts. V usage is TRBV11-3 and J usage is TRBJ1-5, with 9 bases that match TRBD1. The trim removed 2 bases at V and 4 bases at J, leaving 6 bases unmatched. CDR1 and CDR2 (germline): SGHNT, YENEEA. CDR3 length: 16 amino acids. The CDR3 spells CASSLPDRGVNQPQHF. Here the CDR3 DNA reads TGTGCCAGCAGCTTACCCGACAGGGGGGTTAATCAGCCCCAGCATTTT.

The chain recombines TRBV19 with TRBJ2-3; 7 bases map to TRBD2. The CDR3 consists of 14 residues. Germline CDR1 and CDR2: LNHDA and SQIVND (reference sequence). Germline trimming cut 6 bases from V and 2 bases from J; bases unmatched to any gene: 5. CDR3 amino acids: CASRKGRDTDTQYF. The CDR3 DNA is TGTGCCAGTAGGAAAGGGAGGGACACAGATACGCAGTATTTT.

Ten or more counts support this clone. V usage is TRBV5-1 and J usage is TRBJ1-2; 9 positions match TRBD1. The V gene end was trimmed by 4 bases and the J gene end by 8 bases; junction bases not matched to a gene: 6. The length of the CDR3 is 13 residues. The V gene's germline CDR1 is SGHRS and CDR2 YFSETQ. The CDR3 nucleotides read TGCGCCAGCAGCGCGGACAGGGGAAAGGGCTACACCTTC. It yields the protein CASSADRGKGYTF.

The chain couples TRBV27 to TRBJ1-6, with 7 bases identical to TRBD1. V lost 6 bases, J lost 0 bases, and 8 bases stayed unmatched. Germline V gene data show CDR1 as MNHEY and CDR2 as SMNVEV (reference sequence). This CDR3 contains 17 residues. In nucleotides, the CDR3 is TGTGCCAGCAGGCGAACAGGGGCCTACTCCTATAATTCACCCCTCCACTTT. Translated: CASRRTGAYSYNSPLHF.

J is TRBJ2-3 and V is TRBV5-4; 9 bases align to TRBD1. CDR1 is SGHNT, CDR2 YYREEE, per germline (reference sequence). The CDR3 loop spans 17 amino acids. The trim removed 2 bases at V and 10 bases at J, leaving 17 bases unmatched. CDR3 sequence (DNA): TGTGCCAGCAGCTTACGAGCCGGGACAGGGACGTTGGGAGCGCAGTATTTT. Protein sequence: CASSLRAGTGTLGAQYF.

The chain uses TRBV19 and TRBJ1-2; D gene uncertain. CDR1 and CDR2 from the germline V gene are LNHDA and SQIVND (reference sequence). This CDR3 spans 15 amino acids. V shed 9 bases and J shed 0 bases, with 17 bases lying between them. In DNA form, the CDR3 reads TGTGCCAGCCTAGTAGGAAGGCAGCCTAACTATGGCTACACCTTC. Amino acids: CASLVGRQPNYGYTF.

The chain recombines TRBV4-1 with TRBJ2-6; 8 bases map to TRBD1. The germline gives CDR1 MGHRA, CDR2 YSYEKL. V trimming: 6 bases; J trimming: 0 bases; junction bases outside the gene matches: 4. The CDR3 spans 16 residues. Here the CDR3 DNA reads TGCGCCAGCAGTCGGGACAGGAGCTCTGGGGCCAACGTCCTGACTTTC. Amino acids: CASSRDRSSGANVLTF.

This sequence joins TRBV4-2 and TRBJ1-2, with D uncertain. CDR1 and CDR2 (germline): LGHNA, YNFKEQ. The ends were cut back, 0 bases at V and 4 bases at J, with 9 bases in the middle. This CDR3 spans 14 amino acids. The CDR3 DNA is TGTGCCAGCAGCCAAGAAAGAACGGGCTATGGCTACACCTTC. Protein product: CASSQERTGYGYTF.

This chain uses TRBV21-1 with TRBJ1-4. TRBV21-1 is recorded as a pseudogene. The CDR3 loop spans 16 amino acids. The CDR3, as DNA: TGTGCCAGCAGCAAAGCGTTCGGGCCCGGAGGTGAAAAACTGTTTTTT. Its protein product is CASSKAFGPGGEKLFF.

This chain connects TRBV11-2 to TRBJ1-3; 11 positions agree with TRBD1. With V trimmed by 6 bases and J by 0 bases, 10 bases remained unmatched. Per germline, CDR1 SGHAT and CDR2 FQNNGV. The CDR3 is 18 amino acids. Written as DNA, the CDR3 is TGTGCCAGCAGACGTCCCGGGACAGGGGGACCCTCTGGAAACACCATATATTTT. As protein: CASRRPGTGGPSGNTIYF.

The genes are TRBV7-2 and TRBJ2-3; no clear D. The germline CDR1 and CDR2 sequences are SGHTA and FQGNSA. V lost 5 bases, J lost 11 bases, and 20 bases lay in between. The CDR3 runs 14 residues. The CDR3 nucleotides are TGTGCCAGCAGCCCCGTGGGTCACCCGCCAGGGCAGTATTTT. Its protein is CASSPVGHPPGQYF.

The chain carries TRBV28 and TRBJ1-2; D remains ambiguous. The CDR3 is made up of 12 amino acids. Germline V CDR1 and CDR2: MDHEN, SYDVKM. V gave up 1 base and J gave up 2 bases, with 2 bases separating them. Here the CDR3 reads CASSLLNYGYTF. Here the CDR3 DNA reads TGTGCCAGCAGTTTATTAAACTATGGCTACACCTTC.

The chain carries TRBV28 and TRBJ2-3, with D hard to call. Germline CDR1 is MDHEN and CDR2 is SYDVKM. The CDR3 is 14 residues long. The V gene lost 6 bases and the J gene lost 0 bases, with 10 bases spanning the gap. CDR3 sequence: CASRPVVSTDTQYF. The DNA for the CDR3 is TGTGCCAGCAGGCCGGTTGTTAGCACAGATACGCAGTATTTT.

This chain connects TRBV7-5 to TRBJ2-3; whether TRBD2, the table's D call, matches the DNA was not checked. TRBV7-5 is marked as a pseudogene. The length of the CDR3 is 16 residues. The CDR3 DNA reads as TGTGCCAGAAGCTCTACCGTGGGGGGTAGCACAGATACGCAGTATTTT. This codes for CARSSTVGGSTDTQYF.

The gene calls are TRBV5-1 and TRBJ1-5; D not resolved. Trimming took 2 bases from V and 5 from J, leaving 11 bases between them. CDR3 length equals 14 residues. The germline V gene encodes CDR1 SGHRS and CDR2 YFSETQ. The CDR3 coding sequence is TGCGCCAGCAGCTTAAACAGACCCGATCAGCCCCAGCATTTT. It is translated as CASSLNRPDQPQHF. Using reference TRBV5-1 and TRBJ1-5 for the parts outside the CDR3, the full variable domain is KAGVTQTPRYLIKTRGQQVTLSCSPISGHRSVSWYQQTPGQGLQFLFEYFSETQRNKGNFPGRFSGRQFSNSRSEMNVSTLELGDSALYLCASSLNRPDQPQHFGDGTRLSIL.

The chain uses TRBV19 and TRBJ2-3, with 7 bases that match TRBD1. CDR3 size: 12 residues. Trimming removed 5 bases from V and 5 bases from J; junction bases left unmatched: 1. Germline values: CDR1 LNHDA, CDR2 SQIVND (reference sequence). The CDR3 loop is CASSRQGDTQYF. The CDR3 coding sequence is TGTGCCAGTAGTCGACAGGGAGATACGCAGTATTTT.

The chain recombines TRBV13 with TRBJ2-3; 7 bases agree with TRBD2. The CDR3 is made up of 18 amino acids. J lost 6 bases, V lost 2 bases, and 17 bases had no gene match. Germline lookup yields CDR1 PRHDT and CDR2 FYEKMQ (reference sequence). For the CDR3, the DNA is TGTGCCAGCAGCTTAAGGTCCGCTGGGGACTATGCAGGGGATACGCAGTATTTT. This encodes CASSLRSAGDYAGDTQYF.